What follows are 10 T cell receptor beta chains derived from one specimen sequenced in a study of patients and donors after allogeneic stem cell transplantation. TCRdb passed the RT-PCR reads through MiXCR, listing each CDR3 protein once. The sample has some 960,000 distinct CDR3 sequences, more than 15% seen once. The sequenced material came from blood, either unsorted or a sorted T cell fraction (not recorded which). These TCRs come from a human donor who was either an allogeneic HSCT recipient or a stem cell or donor lymphocyte infusion donor (not recorded which). It is not recorded whose cells these are; they may come from a transplant donor.

This CDR3 is CASSTVPRMNTEAFF. The DNA for the CDR3 is TGTGCCAGCAGTACTGTTCCACGGATGAACACTGAAGCTTTCTTT. The chain carries TRBV2 and TRBJ1-1; D is undetermined. Trimming shortened V by 5 bases and J by 0 bases, and 13 bases separated the two germline ends. The length of the CDR3 is 15 residues. Germline V gene data show CDR1 as SNHLY and CDR2 as FYNNEI.

This clonotype was picked up one time. The chain is built from TRBV20-1 and TRBJ2-3; tentatively, D is TRBD2 (5 bases). The CDR3 loop spans 13 amino acids. Germline V CDR1 and CDR2: DFQATT, SNEGSKA (reference sequence). In DNA form, the CDR3 reads TGCAGGTCCCTCGGACTTTCAACAGATACGCAGTATTTT. Translation gives CRSLGLSTDTQYF.

The V gene is TRBV18, the J gene TRBJ1-1; 7 bases align to TRBD1. Per the germline V gene, CDR1 is KGHSH and CDR2 is LQKENI. This CDR3 comprises 14 residues. V lost 1 base and J lost 6; bases outside the gene matches: 5. The CDR3 loop reads CASSPQGQYAEAFF. For the CDR3, the DNA is TGTGCCAGCTCACCACAGGGACAGTACGCTGAAGCTTTCTTT.

This clonotype has only a few counts. The chain employs TRBV27 and TRBJ2-7; no firm D call. The CDR3 is 15 amino acids. The V gene lost 5 bases and the J gene lost 6 bases, with 20 bases spanning the gap. Germline V gives CDR1 MNHEY, CDR2 SMNVEV (reference sequence). CDR3 in DNA: TGTGCCAGCAGTCCTGAAATTAAAGGGTCTCTCGAGCAGTACTTC. It specifies CASSPEIKGSLEQYF.

In its sample, this clonotype was seen many times. The chain combines TRBV12-3 or TRBV12-4 with TRBJ1-1, with a tentative D call TRBD1 (6 bases). CDR3 size: 14 residues. The V and J ends lost 6 bases and 1 base respectively, with 12 bases between them. CDR3 sequence: CASSRGQRNTEAFF. The CDR3 nucleotides are TGTGCCAGCAGCCGAGGACAGAGGAACACTGAAGCTTTCTTT.

This rearrangement joins TRBV12-3 or TRBV12-4 to TRBJ2-1; perhaps TRBD1 as D (6 bases). CDR3 length equals 12 residues. V lost 6 bases and J lost 8, with 11 bases in between. The CDR3 is CASRPDSDEQFF. Here the CDR3 DNA reads TGTGCCAGCAGACCGGACAGTGATGAGCAGTTCTTC.

The chain has TRBV12-3 or TRBV12-4 and TRBJ2-7; 11 nucleotides agree with TRBD1. V trimming: 5 bases; J trimming: 4 bases; junction bases outside the gene matches: 4. The CDR3 length is 14 residues. The chain's CDR3 is CASSARDRGYEQYF. CDR3 DNA: TGTGCCAGCAGTGCCCGGGACAGGGGGTACGAGCAGTACTTC.

The V call is TRBV7-2, the J call TRBJ1-4; no reliable D call. Trimming stripped 5 bases from V and 5 bases from J, with 12 bases between. The CDR3 totals 14 residues. Germline V lookup: CDR1 SGHTA, CDR2 FQGNSA. This CDR3 is CASSPEPSNEKLFF. The CDR3, as DNA: TGTGCCAGCAGCCCGGAGCCGTCCAATGAAAAACTGTTTTTT.

The rearrangement uses TRBV12-3 or TRBV12-4 and TRBJ1-1, with TRBD1 identical over 9 bases. V was clipped by 4 bases and J by 5 bases; unmatched bases: 8. The CDR3 contains 15 residues. CDR3 protein: CASSSGTGRRTEAFF. DNA of the CDR3: TGTGCCAGCAGTTCCGGGACAGGGAGGAGGACTGAAGCTTTCTTT.

The table lists this clonotype with a few counts. The chain combines TRBV12-3 or TRBV12-4 with TRBJ1-2, with D perhaps TRBD1 (5 bases). The CDR3 loop spans 18 amino acids. Trimming removed 2 bases at V and 4 bases at J, with 23 bases between. The CDR3 here is CASSLPWASRDGAYGYTF. CDR3 nucleotides: TGTGCCAGCAGTTTACCGTGGGCGAGCAGGGATGGGGCCTATGGCTACACCTTC.